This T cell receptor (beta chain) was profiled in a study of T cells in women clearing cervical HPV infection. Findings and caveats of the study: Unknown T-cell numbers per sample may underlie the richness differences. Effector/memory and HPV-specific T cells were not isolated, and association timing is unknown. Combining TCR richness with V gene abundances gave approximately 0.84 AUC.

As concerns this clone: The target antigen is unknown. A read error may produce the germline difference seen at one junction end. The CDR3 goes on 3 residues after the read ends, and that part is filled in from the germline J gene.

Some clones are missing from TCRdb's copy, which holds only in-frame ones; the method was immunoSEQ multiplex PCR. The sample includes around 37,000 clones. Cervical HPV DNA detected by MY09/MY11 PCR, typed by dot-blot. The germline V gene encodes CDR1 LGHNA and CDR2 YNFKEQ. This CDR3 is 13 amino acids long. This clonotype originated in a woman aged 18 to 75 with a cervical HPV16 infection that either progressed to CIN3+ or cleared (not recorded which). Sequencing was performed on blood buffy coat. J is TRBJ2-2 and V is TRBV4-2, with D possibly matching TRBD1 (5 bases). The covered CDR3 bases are TGCGCCAGCAGCCAGCAGGGCACCGGGGAG. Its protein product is CASSQQGTGE. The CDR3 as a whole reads CASSQQGTGELFF.